Below are 14 T cell receptor beta chains sequenced from a single sample in a study of cytomegalovirus exposure and HLA in healthy donors. The primer mix had 60 Vbeta and 13 Jbeta primers. Method: immunoSEQ multiplex PCR; TCRdb's copy keeps in-frame clones and lacks some. The sample lists about 140,000 clones, around 84% occurring once. Sequenced input: PBMCs. These receptors all come from a man over 45 in good health and CMV-seronegative.

The rearrangement joins TRBV4-1 to TRBJ1-2; D perhaps matches TRBD1 (5 bases). CDR3 length: 16 amino acids. V lost 4 bases and J lost 0, with 15 bases in between. Looked up from germline, CDR1 is MGHRA and CDR2 is YSYEKL. The CDR3 DNA sequence: TGCGCCAGCAGCCTTTCGACAGCCGCTACTAACTATGGCTACACCTTC. Amino acids: CASSLSTAATNYGYTF.

This sequence joins TRBV2 and TRBJ2-7; D is uncertain. The germline gives CDR1 SNHLY, CDR2 FYNNEI. V was pared by 6 bases and J by 3 bases, with 9 bases between. CDR3 length: 12 residues. For the CDR3, the DNA is TGTGCCAGCAGCCGACTCCTCTACGAGCAGTACTTC. This sequence encodes CASSRLLYEQYF. Complete variable domain (other parts from reference TRBV2 and TRBJ2-7): EPEVTQTPSHQVTQMGQEVILRCVPISNHLYFYWYRQILGQKVEFLVSFYNNEISEKSEIFDDQFSVERPDGSNFTLKIRSTKLEDSAMYFCASSRLLYEQYFGPGTRLTVT.

This clone was recorded a few times. The chain has TRBV6-5 and TRBJ2-1; 8 bases agree with TRBD2. CDR3 length: 16 residues. The germline V gene encodes CDR1 MNHEY and CDR2 SVGAGI. Trimming removed 0 bases from V and 7 bases from J; junction bases left unmatched: 8. CDR3 sequence (DNA): TGTGCCAGCAGTTACTCGTTTGGACTAGCTGTGAATGAGCAGTTCTTC. Translation gives CASSYSFGLAVNEQFF.

This chain joins TRBV27 and TRBJ2-2, with TRBD2 matching over 12 bases. CDR3 length: 19 amino acids. Germline CDR1 is MNHEY and CDR2 is SMNVEV (reference sequence). Unmatched junction bases numbered 12, after V lost 0 bases and J lost 7 bases. Here the CDR3 DNA reads TGTGCCAGCAGTTTATCGAGACCCGGACTAGCGGGATCCGTCGGGGAGCTGTTTTTT. This encodes CASSLSRPGLAGSVGELFF.

A single count supports this clone. This chain joins TRBV5-4 and TRBJ2-7, with 8 positions matching TRBD2. Germline trimming cut 6 bases from V and 6 bases from J; bases unmatched to any gene: 17. The CDR3 sequence is 16 residues long. CDR1 is SGHNT, CDR2 YYREEE, per germline (reference sequence). The CDR3 nucleotides are TGTGCCAGCAACAACGTTTTAGCGGGGCTAAATTCCGAGCAGTACTTC. This sequence encodes CASNNVLAGLNSEQYF.

The V gene is TRBV27, the J gene TRBJ1-1; TRBD1 matches 10 bases. This CDR3 region has 13 residues. CDR1 MNHEY and CDR2 SMNVEV come from the germline V gene (reference sequence). Trimming removed 6 bases from V and 6 bases from J; junction bases left unmatched: 4. CDR3 in DNA: TGTGCCAGCAGATGGACAGGGGGGGCTGAAGCTTTCTTT. Residues: CASRWTGGAEAFF.

The chain couples TRBV15 to TRBJ2-7, with 8 bases that match TRBD2. Germline loops: CDR1 LNHNV, CDR2 YYDKDF (reference sequence). The CDR3 is 18 amino acids. V lost 0 bases and J lost 0; bases outside the gene matches: 10. CDR3 loop: CATSRDPFTSGRSYEQYF. The CDR3 bases are TGTGCCACCAGCAGAGACCCTTTCACTAGCGGTCGCTCCTACGAGCAGTACTTC.

This clone was seen a few times. The same CDR3 is also encoded by other DNA sequences in this sample. The rearrangement links TRBV6-1 to TRBJ2-7, with 9 nucleotides matching TRBD1. This CDR3 region has 14 residues. Germline V CDR1 and CDR2: MNHNS, SASEGT. V was pared by 4 bases and J by 9 bases, with 10 bases of the junction left unmatched. CDR3 bases: TGTGCCAGCAGTGCACAGGGGGCCGACTCGGGGCAGTACTTC. Translation: CASSAQGADSGQYF.

The rearrangement joins TRBV5-1 to TRBJ2-7; weak D call: TRBD1 (6 bases). The germline V gene encodes CDR1 SGHRS and CDR2 YFSETQ. The CDR3 runs to 14 residues. Trimming left V 6 bases short and J 0 bases short, with 13 bases between. Here the CDR3 DNA reads TGCGCCAGCACCTCGGACAGTAGCTCCTACGAGCAGTACTTC. This encodes CASTSDSSSYEQYF.

The chain uses TRBV19 and TRBJ1-6, with 9 bases aligning to TRBD1. From germline, CDR1 is LNHDA and CDR2 SQIVND (reference sequence). The CDR3 has 15 amino acids. Trimming removed 10 bases from V and 4 bases from J; junction bases left unmatched: 8. The CDR3 DNA sequence: TGTGCCACCCGACAGGGGGTTTCGTATAATTCACCCCTCCACTTT. This gives the protein CATRQGVSYNSPLHF. The variable domain in full, with the rest retrieved from reference TRBV19 and TRBJ1-6, is DGGITQSPKYLFRKEGQNVTLSCEQNLNHDAMYWYRQDPGQGLRLIYYSQIVNDFQKGDIAEGYSVSREKKESFPLTVTSAQKNPTAFYLCATRQGVSYNSPLHFGNGTRLTVT.

This chain uses TRBV7-2 with TRBJ2-7, with 8 bases that match TRBD1. With 4 bases clipped from V and 3 bases from J, the junction kept 5 bases outside the gene matches. The CDR3 contains 14 residues. The germline V gene encodes CDR1 SGHTA and CDR2 FQGNSA. The CDR3 here is CASSSRQGSYEQYF. CDR3 nucleotides: TGTGCCAGCAGCTCCCGACAGGGGAGCTACGAGCAGTACTTC.

The chain joins TRBV19 to TRBJ2-5, with D perhaps matching TRBD2 (7 bases). Germline CDR1 is LNHDA and CDR2 is SQIVND (reference sequence). V dropped 7 bases and J dropped 5 bases, with 20 bases sitting between them. CDR3 length: 15 amino acids. The CDR3 DNA follows: TGTGCCAGTACCCACGGGACTAACAGGGCGGAGACCCAGTACTTC. Amino acids: CASTHGTNRAETQYF.

This chain uses TRBV6-1 with TRBJ1-2; weak D call: TRBD1 (6 bases). V was trimmed by 1 base and J by 5 bases, leaving 8 bases between them. The CDR3 is 13 residues long. Germline V gene lookup returns CDR1 MNHNS and CDR2 SASEGT. Written as DNA, the CDR3 is TGTGCCAGCAGTGAAGAAGGGGGATATGGCTACACCTTC. It codes for CASSEEGGYGYTF.

The chain uses TRBV27 and TRBJ2-2, with 9 bases lining up with TRBD1. The length of the CDR3 is 15 residues. CDR1 MNHEY and CDR2 SMNVEV come from the germline V gene (reference sequence). V lost 6 bases and J lost 2; bases outside the gene matches: 4. DNA for the CDR3: TGTGCCAGCAGGGAGGGACAGGGAAACACCGGGGAGCTGTTTTTT. As protein: CASREGQGNTGELFF.